This T cell receptor beta chain originates from a study of blood T cell repertoires in COVID-19. Some clones are missing from TCRdb's copy, which holds only in-frame ones; the method was immunoSEQ multiplex PCR. The table has 300,000 to 350,000 clones, roughly 90% seen once. What was sequenced was peripheral blood. The TCR originated in a woman between 25 and 40 years old with COVID-19, enrolled during active disease.

This CDR3 is CASSQGGGTGTYEQYF. DNA of the CDR3: TGCGCCAGCAGCCAAGGGGGGGGGACAGGGACCTACGAGCAGTACTTC. The J gene is TRBJ2-7, the V gene TRBV4-3, with 9 bases fitting TRBD1. The CDR3 totals 16 residues. Germline CDR1 reads LGHNA; CDR2 reads YSLEER. V lost 1 base, J lost 2 bases, and 6 bases stayed unmatched.